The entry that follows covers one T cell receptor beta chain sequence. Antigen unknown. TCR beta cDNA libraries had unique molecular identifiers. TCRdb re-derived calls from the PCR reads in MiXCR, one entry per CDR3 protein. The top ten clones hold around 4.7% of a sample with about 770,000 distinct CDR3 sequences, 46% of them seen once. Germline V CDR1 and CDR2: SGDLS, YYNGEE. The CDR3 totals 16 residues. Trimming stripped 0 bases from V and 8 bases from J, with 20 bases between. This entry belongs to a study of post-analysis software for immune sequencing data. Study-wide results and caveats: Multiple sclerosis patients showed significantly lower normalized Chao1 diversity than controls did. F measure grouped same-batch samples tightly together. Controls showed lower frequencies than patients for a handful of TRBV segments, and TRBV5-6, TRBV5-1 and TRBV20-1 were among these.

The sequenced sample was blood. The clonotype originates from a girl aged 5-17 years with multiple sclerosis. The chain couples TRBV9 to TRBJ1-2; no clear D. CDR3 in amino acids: CASSVATGPGRLGYTF. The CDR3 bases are TGTGCCAGCAGCGTAGCTACGGGTCCGGGAAGACTAGGCTACACCTTC.